Shown below are 10 T cell receptor beta chains from a single sample sequenced in a study of response to subunit inactivated influenza vaccine. TCRdb reprocessed the RT-PCR reads with MiXCR, giving one entry per CDR3 protein. This table holds approximately 490,000 distinct CDR3 sequences, around 7.7% found once. This sample comprised PBMCs from blood, obtained less than 30 months after vaccination. The receptors originated from a man in his fifties or sixties who received an inactivated influenza vaccine.

This rearrangement joins TRBV10-3 to TRBJ2-5; 10 nucleotides match TRBD1. Germline loops: CDR1 ENHRY, CDR2 SYGVKD. Trimming at V came to 5 bases and at J to 1 base, leaving 1 base not matched to a gene. The CDR3 is 14 residues long. The CDR3 DNA is TGTGCCATCAGTAGGACAGGGGGCCAAGAGACCCAGTACTTC. It codes for CAISRTGGQETQYF.

This rearrangement joins TRBV20-1 to TRBJ1-5; D is perhaps TRBD1 (5 bases). The CDR3 contains 13 residues. V lost 6 bases, J lost 2 bases, and 11 bases lay in between. Per germline, CDR1 DFQATT and CDR2 SNEGSKA (reference sequence). Written as DNA, the CDR3 is TGCAGTGCAGAGCGAGGGGGCAATCAGCCCCAGCATTTT. Its protein is CSAERGGNQPQHF.

This clonotype was found many times. This chain joins TRBV15 and TRBJ2-1; D gene uncertain. The length of the CDR3 is 15 residues. V shed 0 bases and J shed 8 bases, with 14 bases lying between them. Looked up from germline, CDR1 is LNHNV and CDR2 is YYDKDF (reference sequence). CDR3 nucleotides: TGTGCCACCAGCAGAGATCCCCGGGTTGGCGATGAGCAGTTCTTC. Protein: CATSRDPRVGDEQFF. Full variable domain (remainder filled in from reference TRBV15 and TRBJ2-1): DAMVIQNPRYQVTQFGKPVTLSCSQTLNHNVMYWYQQKSSQAPKLLFHYYDKDFNNEADTPDNFQSRRPNTSFCFLDIRSPGLGDTAMYLCATSRDPRVGDEQFFGPGTRLTVL.

This clonotype was observed at least ten times. The gene calls are TRBV20-1 and TRBJ2-1, with D hard to call. V was shortened by 4 bases and J by 9 bases, with 13 bases between the two germline ends. CDR3 length: 12 residues. Germline assignment: CDR1 DFQATT and CDR2 SNEGSKA (reference sequence). The chain's CDR3 is CSANPGGPEQFF. For the CDR3, the DNA is TGCAGTGCTAACCCGGGTGGACCTGAGCAGTTCTTC.

This clonotype was found a few times. The chain couples TRBV9 to TRBJ2-5, with D hard to call. V lost 3 bases and J lost 5, with 11 bases in between. Germline values: CDR1 SGDLS, CDR2 YYNGEE. The CDR3 extends over 13 amino acids. CDR3 amino acids: CASSAPPKETQYF. The CDR3 DNA is TGTGCCAGCAGCGCCCCCCCAAAGGAGACCCAGTACTTC.

The chain recombines TRBV5-6 with TRBJ1-2; TRBD1 aligns across 10 bases. There are 16 residues in the CDR3. V lost 4 bases and J lost 2; bases outside the gene matches: 8. CDR1 SGHDT and CDR2 YYEEEE come from the germline V gene. CDR3: CASSPGRTGGNYGYTF. CDR3 nucleotide sequence: TGTGCCAGCAGCCCCGGGCGGACAGGGGGAAACTATGGCTACACCTTC. The full variable domain, its missing parts supplied by reference TRBV5-6 and TRBJ1-2, is DAGVTQSPTHLIKTRGQQVTLRCSPKSGHDTVSWYQQALGQGPQFIFQYYEEEERQRGNFPDRFSGHQFPNYSSELNVNALLLGDSALYLCASSPGRTGGNYGYTFGSGTRLTVV.

This clonotype was observed many times. V gene TRBV14 combines with J gene TRBJ2-3, with 7 bases aligning to TRBD2. J lost 2 bases, V lost 1 base, and 0 bases had no gene match. This CDR3 spans 14 amino acids. CDR1 SGHDN and CDR2 FVKESK come from the germline V gene. The CDR3 DNA reads as TGTGCCAGCAGCCAAGGACTAGCCACAGATACGCAGTATTTT. It is translated as CASSQGLATDTQYF.

This clonotype has a handful of counts. This CDR3 reads CASSRLGTVGETQYF. The DNA for the CDR3 is TGTGCCAGCAGCCGACTTGGCACCGTGGGAGAGACCCAGTACTTC. The chain carries TRBV11-2 and TRBJ2-5, with unresolved D. From germline, CDR1 is SGHAT and CDR2 FQNNGV. This CDR3 contains 15 residues. V lost 5 bases and J 4 bases, leaving 17 bases between the germline ends. Full variable domain (outside the CDR3, taken from reference TRBV11-2 and TRBJ2-5): EAGVAQSPRYKIIEKRQSVAFWCNPISGHATLYWYQQILGQGPKLLIQFQNNGVVDDSQLPKDRFSAERLKGVDSTLKIQPAKLEDSAVYLCASSRLGTVGETQYFGPGTRLLVL.

Only a few counts were recorded for this clonotype. The V and J genes are TRBV11-1 and TRBJ2-1, with 16 bases matching TRBD2. The V gene end was trimmed by 7 bases and the J gene end by 0 bases; junction bases not matched to a gene: 15. This CDR3 contains 21 residues. Germline V lookup: CDR1 SGHAT, CDR2 FQDESV (reference sequence). In DNA, the CDR3 is TGTGCCAGCAACACCCCCCCGGGACTAGCGGGGGGGTACGCCTCCTACAATGAGCAGTTCTTC. Its protein is CASNTPPGLAGGYASYNEQFF.

The chain uses TRBV21-1 and TRBJ2-1; the table names TRBD2, a call not compared with the DNA. TRBV21-1 is flagged as a pseudogene. The CDR3 is 21 amino acids. The CDR3 spells CASSKAREMTLLNSSYNEQFF. The CDR3 DNA reads as TGTGCCAGCAGCAAAGCGCGGGAGATGACCTTACTTAATAGCTCCTACAATGAGCAGTTCTTC.